This T cell receptor beta chain derives from a study of T-cell reconstitution after alpha-beta-depleted transplantation in children. Study-wide points: It was newly produced T cells that mostly accounted for T-cell counts and diversity one year after transplant.

The CDR3 is 22 residues long. Deletions cut 5 bases from V and 0 bases from J, with 31 bases between. CDR1 is LGHNA and CDR2 is YSLEER in the germline V gene. Using unique molecular identifiers, the investigators prepared the TCRbeta library. MiXCR was run by TCRdb on the PCR reads, yielding one entry per CDR3 protein. Among fewer than 700,000 distinct CDR3 sequences listed, under 25% were seen once. This clonotype came up many times. The antigen is undetermined. The receptor comes from a boy in the first two years of life who had a stem cell transplant for acute myeloid leukemia, so the T cells may come from the graft donor. The chain uses TRBV4-3 and TRBJ1-4, with unresolved D. Sequenced material: PBMCs, mostly from graft donor cells, taken 360 days after TCRalphabeta/CD19-depleted stem cell transplant. CDR3 region: CASSFTSRTPGAIRPTNEKLFF. As DNA, the CDR3 is TGCGCCAGCAGCTTTACGTCTCGTACTCCGGGTGCCATCCGCCCAACTAATGAAAAACTGTTTTTT.